This T cell receptor beta chain was recovered during a study of molecular identifiers for immune sequencing clone quantification. Germline V lookup: CDR1 DFQATT, CDR2 SNEGSKA (reference sequence). With 0 bases removed from V and 4 bases from J, the gap between germline ends came to 12 bases. The CDR3 runs 14 residues. Many counts were recorded for this clonotype. Investigators produced naive CD8 libraries from about 19,000 to 1,100,000 sorted cells, drawing on 10%, 30% or 50% RNA. Using its own MiXCR run on the PCR reads, TCRdb lists one record per CDR3 protein. In the table there are about 640,000 distinct CDR3 sequences, just under 20% of which are singletons.

The chain has TRBV20-1 and TRBJ1-2; no definite D call. The specimen sequenced was naive CD8+ T cells from blood, with Jurkat cell RNA spiked in. Specified subset: FACS-sorted CD8+CD4-CCR7+CD45RA+ naive T cells. The sequence came from a human donor in good health. Some libraries in this study had Jurkat cell RNA spiked in. This CDR3 reads CSAREFTEVYGYTF. In nucleotides, the CDR3 is TGCAGTGCTAGAGAATTCACGGAAGTCTATGGCTACACCTTC.